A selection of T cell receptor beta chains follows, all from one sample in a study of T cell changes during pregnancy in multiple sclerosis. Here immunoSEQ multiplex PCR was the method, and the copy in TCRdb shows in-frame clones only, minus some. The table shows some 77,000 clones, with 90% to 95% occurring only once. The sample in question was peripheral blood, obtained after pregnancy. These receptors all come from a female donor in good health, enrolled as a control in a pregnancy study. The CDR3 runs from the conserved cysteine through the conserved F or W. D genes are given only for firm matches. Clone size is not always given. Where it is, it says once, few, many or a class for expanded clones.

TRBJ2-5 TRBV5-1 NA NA CASSLVQGGQETQYF TGCGCCAGCAGCTTGGTTCAGGGAGGTCAAGAGACCCAGTACTTC
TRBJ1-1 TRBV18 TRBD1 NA CASSPDRVGTEAFF TGTGCCAGCTCACCGGACAGGGTAGGCACTGAAGCTTTCTTT
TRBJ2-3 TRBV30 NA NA CAWRGWLFPDTQYF TGTGCCTGGAGGGGCTGGTTATTTCCAGATACGCAGTATTTT
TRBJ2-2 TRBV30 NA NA CAWSPSRTGEWVGELFF TGTGCCTGGAGTCCTAGCAGAACGGGAGAGTGGGTCGGGGAGCTGTTTTTT
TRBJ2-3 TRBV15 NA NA CATSRSSISTDTQYF TGTGCCACCAGCAGATCTAGTATTAGCACAGATACGCAGTATTTT
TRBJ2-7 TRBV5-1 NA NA CASSLIEGEQYF TGCGCCAGCAGCTTGATCGAGGGCGAGCAGTACTTC
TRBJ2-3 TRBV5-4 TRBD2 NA CASSSGTSGRTDTQYF TGTGCCAGCAGCTCCGGGACTAGCGGGAGGACAGATACGCAGTATTTT
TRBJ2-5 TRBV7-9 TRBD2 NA CASSHRGVQETQYF TGTGCCAGCAGCCATCGGGGGGTCCAAGAGACCCAGTACTTC
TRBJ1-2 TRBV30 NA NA CAWSPRGDGYTF TGTGCCTGGAGTCCCAGGGGCGATGGCTACACCTTC
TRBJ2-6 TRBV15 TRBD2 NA CATKGPGTSVTGANVLTF TGTGCCACCAAGGGCCCAGGGACTAGCGTGACTGGGGCCAACGTCCTGACTTTC
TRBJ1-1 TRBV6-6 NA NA CASSYSGNLNTEAFF TGTGCCAGCAGTTACAGCGGTAACCTGAACACTGAAGCTTTCTTT
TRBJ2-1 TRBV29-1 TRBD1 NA CSLGQGAYNEQFF TGCAGCCTTGGGCAGGGGGCCTACAATGAGCAGTTCTTC
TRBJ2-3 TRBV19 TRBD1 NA CATTPLDRGADTQYF TGTGCCACTACCCCCTTGGACAGGGGCGCAGATACGCAGTATTTT
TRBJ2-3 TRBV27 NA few CASSWRVSSTDTQYF TGTGCCAGCAGTTGGAGGGTGTCCAGCACAGATACGCAGTATTTT
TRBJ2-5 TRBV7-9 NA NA CASSPHAAKRTQYF TGTGCCAGCAGTCCCCACGCGGCCAAGAGGACCCAGTACTTC
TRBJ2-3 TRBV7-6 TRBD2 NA CASSDPGTSGTDTQYF TGTGCCAGCAGTGACCCCGGGACTAGCGGCACAGATACGCAGTATTTT
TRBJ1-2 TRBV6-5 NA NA CASSYSDRGGNYGYTF TGTGCCAGCAGTTACTCTGATCGCGGAGGTAACTATGGCTACACCTTC
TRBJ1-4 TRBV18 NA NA CASSAFEVNEKLFF TGTGCCAGCTCCGCTTTCGAGGTTAATGAAAAACTGTTTTTT
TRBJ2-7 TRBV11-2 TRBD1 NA CASRGRQGYEQYF TGTGCCAGCAGGGGACGACAGGGTTACGAGCAGTACTTC
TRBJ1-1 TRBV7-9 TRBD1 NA CASSWGQGGAEAFF TGTGCCAGCAGCTGGGGACAGGGAGGGGCTGAAGCTTTCTTT
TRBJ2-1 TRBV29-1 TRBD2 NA CSGLTSGSPSEQFF TGCAGCGGGCTGACTAGCGGGTCCCCCAGTGAGCAGTTCTTC
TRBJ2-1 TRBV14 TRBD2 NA CASSQATNGLAGGFVFAEQFF TGTGCCAGCAGCCAAGCCACAAACGGACTAGCGGGAGGCTTCGTTTTTGCTGAGCAGTTCTTC
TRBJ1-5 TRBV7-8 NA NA CASSFARGSLPQHF TGTGCCAGCAGCTTTGCCCGGGGAAGTCTGCCCCAGCATTTT
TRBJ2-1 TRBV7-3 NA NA CASSVDSDNEQFF TGTGCCAGCAGCGTGGACAGCGACAATGAGCAGTTCTTC
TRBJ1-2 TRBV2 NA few CASTAGVYGYTF TGTGCCAGCACCGCAGGGGTTTATGGCTACACCTTC
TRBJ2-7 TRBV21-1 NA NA CASSKKGVETGLSYEQYF TGTGCCAGCAGCAAAAAAGGGGTGGAGACAGGACTCTCCTACGAGCAGTACTTC
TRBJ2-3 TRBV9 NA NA CASSIMGLITDTQYF TGTGCCAGCAGCATAATGGGACTGATTACAGATACGCAGTATTTT
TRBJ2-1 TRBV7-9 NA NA CASSPRGYNEQFF TGTGCCAGCAGCCCTAGGGGGTACAATGAGCAGTTCTTC
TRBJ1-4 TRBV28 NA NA CASSFWGRNNEKLFF TGTGCCAGCAGTTTCTGGGGCAGAAACAATGAAAAACTGTTTTTT
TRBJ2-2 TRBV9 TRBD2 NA CASSVGPPGGSTGELFF TGTGCCAGCAGCGTAGGCCCCCCGGGAGGATCCACCGGGGAGCTGTTTTTT
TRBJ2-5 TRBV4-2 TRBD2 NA CASSQDRSGGAEETQYF TGTGCCAGCAGCCAAGATCGTAGCGGGGGGGCCGAGGAGACCCAGTACTTC
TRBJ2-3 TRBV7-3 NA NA CASSLDGNTDTQYF TGTGCCAGCAGCCTAGACGGGAACACAGATACGCAGTATTTT
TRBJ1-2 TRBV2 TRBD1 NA CASLDRGSGGYTF TGTGCCAGCCTCGACAGGGGGAGCGGTGGCTACACCTTC
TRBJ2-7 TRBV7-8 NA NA CASSSRQTYEQYF TGTGCCAGCAGCTCCCGACAGACTTACGAGCAGTACTTC
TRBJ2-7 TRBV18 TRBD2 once CASSPSTASGTNEQYF TGTGCCAGCTCACCGAGTACGGCTAGCGGGACCAACGAGCAGTACTTC
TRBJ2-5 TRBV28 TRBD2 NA CASSLGRGVQETQYF TGTGCCAGCAGTTTGGGTCGGGGGGTCCAAGAGACCCAGTACTTC
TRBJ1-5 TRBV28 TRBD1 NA CASRDSGTGSQPQHF TGTGCCAGCAGGGATTCCGGGACAGGGTCCCAGCCCCAGCATTTT
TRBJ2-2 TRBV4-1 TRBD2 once CASSQYSGALTGELFF TGCGCCAGCAGCCAATATAGCGGGGCGCTCACCGGGGAGCTGTTTTTT
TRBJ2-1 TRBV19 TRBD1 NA CASSNSDRGRNEQFF TGTGCCAGTAGTAATTCGGACAGGGGTAGGAATGAGCAGTTCTTC
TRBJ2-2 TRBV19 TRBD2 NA CARGNRTSGQITNTGELFF TGTGCCAGGGGAAATCGGACTAGCGGACAGATAACGAACACCGGGGAGCTGTTTTTT
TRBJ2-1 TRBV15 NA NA CATSREGAEQFF TGTGCCACCAGCAGAGAGGGGGCTGAGCAGTTCTTC
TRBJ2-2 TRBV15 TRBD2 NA CATAGTSGSMGLGELFF TGTGCCACCGCCGGGACTAGCGGGAGTATGGGACTAGGGGAGCTGTTTTTT
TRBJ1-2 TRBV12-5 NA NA CASGLTNYRDGAGTF TGTGCTAGTGGTTTGACCAACTACAGGGACGGGGCTGGGACCTTC
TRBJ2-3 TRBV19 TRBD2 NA CASSIDPPGLAGADTQYF TGTGCCAGTAGTATAGATCCCCCGGGACTAGCGGGAGCAGATACGCAGTATTTT
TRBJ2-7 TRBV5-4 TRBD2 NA CASSLGSSGSYEQYF TGTGCCAGCAGCTTGGGGTCTAGCGGCTCCTACGAGCAGTACTTC
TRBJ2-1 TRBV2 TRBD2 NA CASRWGLAGGRFNEQFF TGTGCCAGCAGATGGGGACTAGCGGGGGGGAGGTTTAATGAGCAGTTCTTC
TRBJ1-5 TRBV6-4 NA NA CASSDPGLRGQPQHF TGTGCCAGCAGTGACCCCGGTTTAAGGGGTCAGCCCCAGCATTTT
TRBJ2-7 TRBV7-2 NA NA CASSSPSSYEQYF TGTGCCAGCAGCTCCCCTAGCTCCTACGAGCAGTACTTC
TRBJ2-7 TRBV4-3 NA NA CASSQASSVASYEQYF TGCGCCAGCAGCCAAGCCTCTAGCGTTGCCTCCTACGAGCAGTACTTC
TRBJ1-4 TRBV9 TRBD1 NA CASSADRGDEKLFF TGTGCCAGCAGCGCGGACAGGGGGGACGAAAAACTGTTTTTT
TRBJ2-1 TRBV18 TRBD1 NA CASSDGQGVPPLYNEQFF TGTGCCAGCTCAGACGGACAGGGAGTCCCTCCGCTCTACAATGAGCAGTTCTTC
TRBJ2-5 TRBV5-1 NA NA CASSLGTLRGPQETQYF TGCGCCAGCAGCTTGGGGACACTGCGGGGACCTCAAGAGACCCAGTACTTC
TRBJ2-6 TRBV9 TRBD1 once CASSVEGARGANVLTF TGTGCCAGCAGCGTAGAGGGGGCGCGAGGGGCCAACGTCCTGACTTTC
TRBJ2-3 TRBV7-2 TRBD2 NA CASRDGALAGDLHF TGTGCCAGCAGGGATGGGGCACTAGCGGGAGATCTGCATTTT
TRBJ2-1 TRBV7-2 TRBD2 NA CASSFSGRGSSYNEQFF TGTGCCAGCAGCTTTAGCGGGAGGGGCAGCTCCTACAATGAGCAGTTCTTC
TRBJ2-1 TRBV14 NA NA CASSTGAWAGEQFF TGTGCCAGCAGTACGGGAGCCTGGGCGGGTGAGCAGTTCTTC